Each of the 29 T cell receptor beta chains below was sequenced from the same sample in a study of blood T cell repertoires in COVID-19. Generated by immunoSEQ multiplex PCR, the TCRdb table keeps only in-frame clones and is missing some. The sample carries about 150,000 clones, 60% to 85% recorded once. The sample was peripheral blood. These receptors were collected from a man aged 50-59 years with active or convalescent COVID-19.

The rearrangement uses TRBV7-2 and TRBJ2-3, with D perhaps matching TRBD2 (5 bases). Germline loops: CDR1 SGHTA, CDR2 FQGNSA. This CDR3 spans 13 amino acids. The germline V and J ends were trimmed by 5 bases and 6 bases, with 12 bases remaining between them. CDR3 amino acids: CASSTSDGDTQYF. DNA for the CDR3: TGTGCCAGCAGCACTAGTGACGGGGATACGCAGTATTTT.

The sample holds one count of this clone. This chain links TRBV28 with TRBJ2-3; D unresolved. V was trimmed by 3 bases and J by 2 bases, leaving 9 bases between them. The length of the CDR3 is 14 residues. Per germline, CDR1 MDHEN and CDR2 SYDVKM. The chain's CDR3 is CASSLNSYTDTQYF. The CDR3 DNA reads TGTGCCAGCAGTTTGAACAGTTACACAGATACGCAGTATTTT.

The chain joins TRBV3-1 (or the pseudogene TRBV3-2) to TRBJ2-7; 7 bases agree with TRBD1. Losses at the gene ends were 4 bases for V and 4 bases for J; bases not matched to a gene: 4. The germline V gene has CDR1 LGHDT and CDR2 YNNKEL (reference sequence). There are 13 residues in the CDR3. The CDR3 sequence: CASSPDREYEQYF. The CDR3 DNA follows: TGTGCCAGCAGCCCTGACAGGGAATACGAGCAGTACTTC.

This clone came up a few times. This sequence joins TRBV5-1 and TRBJ1-2; TRBD1 might be the D (5 bases). This CDR3 is 14 amino acids long. Germline CDR1 SGHRS, CDR2 YFSETQ. V gave up 3 bases and J gave up 1 base, with 10 bases separating them. CDR3 in amino acids: CASSWGVGNYGYTF. The CDR3 nucleotides are TGCGCCAGCAGCTGGGGGGTTGGTAACTATGGCTACACCTTC. Supplemented by reference TRBV5-1 and TRBJ1-2, the full variable domain reads KAGVTQTPRYLIKTRGQQVTLSCSPISGHRSVSWYQQTPGQGLQFLFEYFSETQRNKGNFPGRFSGRQFSNSRSEMNVSTLELGDSALYLCASSWGVGNYGYTFGSGTRLTVV.

In this sample, this clone turned up a few times. This chain links TRBV9 with TRBJ1-1; D is unclear. CDR1 is SGDLS, CDR2 YYNGEE, per germline. The CDR3 contains 13 residues. The germline V and J ends were trimmed by 4 bases and 2 bases, with 9 bases remaining between them. CDR3: CASSIQINTEAFF. In DNA form, the CDR3 reads TGTGCCAGCAGCATACAGATAAACACTGAAGCTTTCTTT.

The chain couples TRBV6-2 or TRBV6-3 to TRBJ2-7, with 8 bases matching TRBD2. In germline, CDR1 is MNHEY, CDR2 SVGEGT. This CDR3 region has 15 residues. V was clipped by 5 bases and J by 2 bases; unmatched bases: 8. The CDR3 nucleotides read TGTGCCAGCAGTCCCGGGGGGGAGCGTACCTACGAGCAGTACTTC. This translates into CASSPGGERTYEQYF.

CDR3: CASSTTGMSGELFF. For the CDR3, the DNA is TGTGCCAGCAGTACGACAGGGATGAGCGGGGAGCTGTTTTTT. The rearrangement uses TRBV6-5 and TRBJ2-2; TRBD1 matches 7 bases. V gave up 5 bases and J gave up 7 bases; unmatched junction bases: 7. The CDR3 is 14 amino acids. Germline CDR1 reads MNHEY; CDR2 reads SVGAGI.

The chain joins TRBV24-1 to TRBJ2-6; the D gene is possibly TRBD1 (5 bases). The CDR3 spans 15 residues. With 3 bases removed from V and 2 bases from J, the gap between germline ends came to 7 bases. Germline CDR1 KGHDR, CDR2 SFDVKD. CDR3 residues: CATSDLGAGANVLTF. Here the CDR3 DNA reads TGTGCCACCAGTGATCTAGGGGCTGGGGCCAACGTCCTGACTTTC.

This clone was seen more than once but under ten times. V and J are TRBV19 and TRBJ2-7; TRBD2 aligns across 14 bases. V lost 5 bases to trimming and J lost 5 bases; unmatched junction nucleotides: 11. The CDR3 loop spans 17 amino acids. From germline, CDR1 is LNHDA and CDR2 SQIVND (reference sequence). Here the CDR3 DNA reads TGTGCCAGTAGTTCTGGAGGGACTAGCGGGAGAAGGGACGAGCAGTACTTC. The encoded protein is CASSSGGTSGRRDEQYF.

This sequence joins TRBV28 and TRBJ2-4, with a possible D match to TRBD2 (5 bases). Trimming cost V 4 bases and J 8 bases, with 15 bases left between them. Germline values: CDR1 MDHEN, CDR2 SYDVKM. The CDR3 runs 14 residues. The CDR3 is CASSSHSGVDIQYF. Written as DNA, the CDR3 is TGTGCCAGCAGTTCACACAGCGGTGTGGACATTCAGTACTTC.

The gene calls are TRBV6-5 and TRBJ2-5, with TRBD2 matching 7 bases. In germline, CDR1 is MNHEY, CDR2 SVGAGI. Trimming took 4 bases from V and 4 from J; bases not matched to a gene: 9. This CDR3 is built from 15 residues. CDR3 region: CASSSGLAVRETQYF. DNA of the CDR3: TGTGCCAGCAGTTCCGGGCTAGCGGTGCGAGAGACCCAGTACTTC.

This clone has just one count. The chain employs TRBV5-6 and TRBJ1-6; 9 bases are a match to TRBD1. This CDR3 has 15 amino acids. Germline V gene data show CDR1 as SGHDT and CDR2 as YYEEEE. With 1 base clipped from V and 7 bases from J, the junction kept 3 bases outside the gene matches. The CDR3 reads CASSLLGQGNSPLHF. The CDR3 DNA is TGTGCCAGCAGCTTGCTGGGACAGGGCAATTCACCCCTCCACTTT. The full variable domain, in which reference TRBV5-6 and TRBJ1-6 provide the parts outside the CDR3, is DAGVTQSPTHLIKTRGQQVTLRCSPKSGHDTVSWYQQALGQGPQFIFQYYEEEERQRGNFPDRFSGHQFPNYSSELNVNALLLGDSALYLCASSLLGQGNSPLHFGNGTRLTVT.

V usage is TRBV7-9 and J usage is TRBJ2-7; 7 bases are a match to TRBD1. The germline V gene encodes CDR1 SEHNR and CDR2 FQNEAQ (reference sequence). This CDR3 is 15 amino acids long. V shed 5 bases and J 0 bases; nucleotides not matched to a gene: 7. CDR3 protein: CASSDWTGISYEQYF. In DNA, the CDR3 is TGTGCCAGCAGCGACTGGACAGGAATCTCCTACGAGCAGTACTTC.

This clone was recorded only once. The chain is built from TRBV4-1 and TRBJ2-5, with 11 positions matching TRBD1. CDR3 size: 16 residues. Looked up from germline, CDR1 is MGHRA and CDR2 is YSYEKL. V lost 2 bases and J lost 5; bases outside the gene matches: 7. The DNA for the CDR3 is TGCGCCAGCAGCCAAAGAAGGACAGGGGGCAGGGAGACCCAGTACTTC. Residues: CASSQRRTGGRETQYF.

The chain couples TRBV13 to TRBJ2-7; 10 nucleotides match TRBD2. This CDR3 is 14 amino acids long. Looked up from germline, CDR1 is PRHDT and CDR2 is FYEKMQ (reference sequence). V trimming: 4 bases; J trimming: 2 bases; junction bases outside the gene matches: 2. Here the CDR3 DNA reads TGTGCCAGCAGCTCAGGACTAGCGGCCTACGAGCAGTACTTC. It specifies CASSSGLAAYEQYF.

CDR3 DNA sequence: TGCGCCAGCAGCTTGGCCGTAGGACAGGGGGCAGGGAATGAGCAGTTCTTC. Translating gives CASSLAVGQGAGNEQFF. J is TRBJ2-1 and V is TRBV5-1; 11 bases fit TRBD1. With V trimmed by 0 bases and J by 7 bases, 9 bases remained unmatched. This CDR3 comprises 17 residues. Germline values: CDR1 SGHRS, CDR2 YFSETQ.

The J gene is TRBJ1-1, the V gene TRBV9, with D perhaps matching TRBD1 (5 bases). CDR1 is SGDLS and CDR2 is YYNGEE in the germline V gene. This CDR3 spans 13 amino acids. With 0 bases removed from V and 8 bases from J, the gap between germline ends came to 11 bases. CDR3 protein: CASSVGSGREAFF. In nucleotides, the CDR3 is TGTGCCAGCAGCGTAGGGTCAGGGCGGGAAGCTTTCTTT. Filled out from reference TRBV9 and TRBJ1-1, the complete variable domain reads DSGVTQTPKHLITATGQRVTLRCSPRSGDLSVYWYQQSLDQGLQFLIQYYNGEERAKGNILERFSAQQFPDLHSELNLSSLELGDSALYFCASSVGSGREAFFGQGTRLTVV.

This rearrangement joins TRBV24-1 to TRBJ2-2; 10 nucleotides align to TRBD2. The CDR3 consists of 22 residues. Per germline, CDR1 KGHDR and CDR2 SFDVKD. Germline trimming cut 1 base from V and 7 bases from J; bases unmatched to any gene: 23. The CDR3 here is CATSDFGLSPPSSGRGIGELFF. Here the CDR3 DNA reads TGTGCCACCAGTGATTTCGGACTGTCCCCACCGTCTAGCGGGAGAGGTATCGGGGAGCTGTTTTTT.

The chain links TRBV19 to TRBJ1-1; TRBD1 matches 8 bases. This CDR3 contains 16 residues. Trimming at V came to 5 bases and at J to 0 bases, leaving 8 bases not matched to a gene. The germline gives CDR1 LNHDA, CDR2 SQIVND (reference sequence). CDR3 residues: CASSQGAYTMNTEAFF. The CDR3 DNA sequence: TGTGCCAGTAGTCAGGGGGCGTATACCATGAACACTGAAGCTTTCTTT.

There are a few counts of this clone. The chain is built from TRBV6-5 and TRBJ2-2; perhaps TRBD2 as D (6 bases). The CDR3 is 15 amino acids. Germline CDR1 is MNHEY and CDR2 is SVGAGI. Trimming shortened V by 2 bases and J by 5 bases, and 12 bases separated the two germline ends. CDR3 residues: CASSYEVGGTGELFF. The CDR3 DNA is TGTGCCAGCAGTTACGAGGTCGGGGGAACCGGGGAGCTGTTTTTT.

This chain joins TRBV13 and TRBJ2-3, with unresolved D. Trimming stripped 2 bases from V and 3 bases from J, with 3 bases between. The CDR3 spans 12 residues. Germline CDR1 reads PRHDT; CDR2 reads FYEKMQ (reference sequence). This CDR3 is CASSLTTDTQYF. For the CDR3, the DNA is TGTGCCAGCAGCTTAACTACAGATACGCAGTATTTT.

CDR3 in DNA: TGTGCCAGTAGCCGGGACAGGGGGTATAGCAATCAGCCCCAGCATTTT. It yields the protein CASSRDRGYSNQPQHF. This chain connects TRBV19 to TRBJ1-5; 11 nucleotides line up with TRBD1. With V trimmed by 6 bases and J by 0 bases, 4 bases remained unmatched. The CDR3 has 16 residues. CDR1 and CDR2 (germline): LNHDA, SQIVND (reference sequence).

The chain carries TRBV7-2 and TRBJ2-3; 9 nucleotides align to TRBD2. Germline V CDR1 and CDR2: SGHTA, FQGNSA. This CDR3 spans 16 amino acids. V was clipped by 5 bases and J by 0 bases; unmatched bases: 6. The CDR3 DNA sequence: TGTGCCAGCAGCCCAGGACTAGCGTCTAGCACAGATACGCAGTATTTT. Protein: CASSPGLASSTDTQYF.

This chain links TRBV4-1 with TRBJ1-3; D perhaps matches TRBD1 (5 bases). The CDR3 is 17 amino acids. Trimming took off 0 bases at V and 0 bases at J, with 12 bases between the two ends. Germline CDR1 MGHRA, CDR2 YSYEKL. Written as DNA, the CDR3 is TGCGCCAGCAGCCAAGATCGTAGACAGTTCTCTGGAAACACCATATATTTT. This gives the protein CASSQDRRQFSGNTIYF.

The chain couples TRBV7-8 to TRBJ2-7; TRBD2 agrees at 7 bases. Germline CDR1 reads SGHVS; CDR2 reads FQNEAQ. V shed 5 bases and J 0 bases; nucleotides not matched to a gene: 7. There are 15 residues in the CDR3. The CDR3 is CASSLRTRSSYEQYF. Here the CDR3 DNA reads TGTGCCAGCAGCCTCCGGACTAGATCCTCCTACGAGCAGTACTTC.

The chain is built from TRBV30 and TRBJ2-1, with 7 positions matching TRBD2. Per germline, CDR1 GTSNPN and CDR2 SVGIG (reference sequence). There are 16 residues in the CDR3. Losses at the gene ends were 0 bases for V and 8 bases for J; bases not matched to a gene: 13. The DNA of the CDR3 is TGTGCCTGGAGTGTACAAAGGACTAGTCTTGTCCATGAGCAGTTCTTC. Protein product: CAWSVQRTSLVHEQFF.

This chain connects TRBV9 to TRBJ2-1, with a possible D match to TRBD1 (6 bases). The CDR3 runs to 13 residues. Germline-derived CDR1 and CDR2 are SGDLS and YYNGEE. Trimming stripped 3 bases from V and 8 bases from J, with 12 bases between. This CDR3 reads CASSAEGGDEQFF. The DNA for the CDR3 is TGTGCCAGCAGCGCGGAAGGGGGAGATGAGCAGTTCTTC.

The chain recombines TRBV14 with TRBJ1-6, with unresolved D. V was clipped by 1 base and J by 10 bases, with 8 bases between them. The CDR3 has 13 amino acids. The germline V gene has CDR1 SGHDN and CDR2 FVKESK. CDR3 region: CASSQARVSPLHF. CDR3 DNA: TGTGCCAGCAGCCAAGCGAGGGTCTCACCCCTCCACTTT.

Comment on this clone: Other nucleotide sequences from this sample produce the same CDR3. The V gene is TRBV3-1 (or the pseudogene TRBV3-2), the J gene TRBJ2-7; D gene ambiguous. The germline CDR1 and CDR2 sequences are LGHDT and YNNKEL (reference sequence). V was clipped by 4 bases and J by 0 bases, with 4 bases between them. The length of the CDR3 is 12 residues. This chain's CDR3 is CASSLLSYEQYF. The CDR3 DNA sequence: TGTGCCAGCAGCCTCCTCTCCTACGAGCAGTACTTC.